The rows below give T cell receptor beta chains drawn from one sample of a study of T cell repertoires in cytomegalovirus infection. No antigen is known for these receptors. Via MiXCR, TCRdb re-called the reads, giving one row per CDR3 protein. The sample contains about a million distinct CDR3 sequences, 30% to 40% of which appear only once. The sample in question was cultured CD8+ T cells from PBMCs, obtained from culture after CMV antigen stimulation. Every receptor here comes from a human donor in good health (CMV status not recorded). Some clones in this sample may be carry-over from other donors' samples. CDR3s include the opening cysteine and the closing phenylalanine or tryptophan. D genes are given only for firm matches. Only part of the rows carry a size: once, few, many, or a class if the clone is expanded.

cdr3_aa: CASRGGMGTGSNQPQHF
cdr3_nt: TGTGCCAGCAGAGGTGGAATGGGGACAGGGAGCAATCAGCCCCAGCATTTT
d_call: TRBD1
clone_size: many
v_call: TRBV7-8
j_call: TRBJ1-5

cdr3_aa: CASRVMRNTEAFF
cdr3_nt: TGTGCCAGCAGGGTGATGAGGAACACTGAAGCTTTCTTT
d_call: -
clone_size: -
v_call: TRBV6-8
j_call: TRBJ1-1

cdr3_aa: CASSYTSSTDTQYF
cdr3_nt: TGTGCCAGCAGTTACACCAGCAGCACAGATACGCAGTATTTT
d_call: -
clone_size: few
v_call: TRBV6-6
j_call: TRBJ2-3

cdr3_aa: CASSLHRVTGNTIYF
cdr3_nt: TGTGCCAGCAGTTTGCACAGGGTTACAGGAAACACCATATATTTT
d_call: -
clone_size: -
v_call: TRBV28
j_call: TRBJ1-3

cdr3_aa: CSVASGSDEQYF
cdr3_nt: TGCAGCGTTGCATCCGGGTCGGACGAGCAGTACTTC
d_call: -
clone_size: -
v_call: TRBV29-1
j_call: TRBJ2-7

cdr3_aa: CASSSLKNSPLHF
cdr3_nt: TGTGCCAGCAGTTCGTTAAAAAATTCACCCCTCCACTTT
d_call: -
clone_size: -
v_call: TRBV27
j_call: TRBJ1-6

cdr3_aa: CSARRPGKLDGYTF
cdr3_nt: TGCAGTGCTAGACGTCCAGGGAAACTGGACGGCTACACCTTC
d_call: -
clone_size: once
v_call: TRBV20-1
j_call: TRBJ1-2

cdr3_aa: CASSRPNGGAGANVLTF
cdr3_nt: TGTGCCAGCAGCCGCCCCAATGGAGGGGCCGGGGCCAACGTCCTGACTTTC
d_call: -
clone_size: -
v_call: TRBV7-2
j_call: TRBJ2-6

cdr3_aa: CASSLGPGGGAFF
cdr3_nt: TGTGCCAGCAGTTTAGGCCCCGGCGGGGGAGCTTTCTTT
d_call: -
clone_size: -
v_call: TRBV27
j_call: TRBJ1-1

cdr3_aa: CASRPVQGVGYTF
cdr3_nt: TGTGCCAGCAGACCTGTGCAGGGCGTGGGCTACACCTTC
d_call: -
clone_size: -
v_call: TRBV7-2
j_call: TRBJ1-2

cdr3_aa: CASSIGQQPGYEQYF
cdr3_nt: TGTGCCAGTAGTATAGGCCAGCAGCCCGGCTACGAGCAGTACTTC
d_call: -
clone_size: few
v_call: TRBV19
j_call: TRBJ2-7

cdr3_aa: CASSGRTGRNEKLFF
cdr3_nt: TGTGCCAGCAGCGGTAGGACAGGACGTAATGAAAAACTGTTTTTT
d_call: TRBD1
clone_size: -
v_call: TRBV7-9
j_call: TRBJ1-4

cdr3_aa: CAISSGGHLDEQFF
cdr3_nt: TGTGCCATCAGTTCGGGGGGGCATTTGGATGAGCAGTTCTTC
d_call: TRBD2
clone_size: -
v_call: TRBV10-3
j_call: TRBJ2-1

cdr3_aa: CASSLEGTRNQPQHF
cdr3_nt: TGTGCCAGCAGTTTAGAAGGGACTCGCAATCAGCCCCAGCATTTT
d_call: -
clone_size: few
v_call: TRBV27
j_call: TRBJ1-5

cdr3_aa: CASSSPLGQGINTGELFF
cdr3_nt: TGTGCCAGCAGCTCGCCCTTGGGACAAGGGATTAACACCGGGGAGCTGTTTTTT
d_call: -
clone_size: medium-sized
v_call: TRBV7-9
j_call: TRBJ2-2

cdr3_aa: CASSYDTQPQHF
cdr3_nt: TGTGCCAGCAGTTACGACACTCAGCCCCAGCATTTT
d_call: -
clone_size: few
v_call: TRBV6-2/TRBV6-3
j_call: TRBJ1-5

cdr3_aa: CASSFETPPNTGELFF
cdr3_nt: TGTGCTAGCAGCTTCGAGACACCACCCAACACCGGGGAGCTGTTTTTT
d_call: -
clone_size: few
v_call: TRBV7-7
j_call: TRBJ2-2

cdr3_aa: CASIRTSGGDEQFF
cdr3_nt: TGTGCCAGCATTCGGACTAGCGGGGGCGATGAGCAGTTCTTC
d_call: TRBD2
clone_size: -
v_call: TRBV6-5
j_call: TRBJ2-1

cdr3_aa: CASSLKGGQETQYF
cdr3_nt: TGTGCCAGCAGCCTCAAGGGAGGTCAAGAGACCCAGTACTTC
d_call: -
clone_size: -
v_call: TRBV7-9
j_call: TRBJ2-5

cdr3_aa: CASRPGQGEEKLFF
cdr3_nt: TGTGCCAGTAGGCCGGGACAGGGTGAGGAAAAACTGTTTTTT
d_call: TRBD1
clone_size: -
v_call: TRBV19
j_call: TRBJ1-4

cdr3_aa: CASSKLAGPWNEQFF
cdr3_nt: TGCGCCAGCAGCAAACTAGCGGGCCCTTGGAATGAGCAGTTCTTC
d_call: TRBD2
clone_size: -
v_call: TRBV5-1
j_call: TRBJ2-1

cdr3_aa: CASSAWTSGVLYEQYF
cdr3_nt: TGTGCCAGCAGCGCCTGGACTAGCGGGGTGCTTTACGAGCAGTACTTC
d_call: TRBD2
clone_size: -
v_call: TRBV12-3/TRBV12-4
j_call: TRBJ2-7

cdr3_aa: CSVMTGDTGELFF
cdr3_nt: TGCAGCGTAATGACAGGGGACACCGGGGAGCTGTTTTTT
d_call: TRBD1
clone_size: -
v_call: TRBV29-1
j_call: TRBJ2-2

cdr3_aa: CASSYSGPFGEQYF
cdr3_nt: TGTGCCAGCAGTTACTCGGGACCGTTTGGAGAGCAGTACTTC
d_call: -
clone_size: -
v_call: TRBV6-6
j_call: TRBJ2-7

cdr3_aa: CASSFAANLREGALWEQYF
cdr3_nt: TGTGCCAGCAGTTTCGCAGCCAACCTGAGGGAGGGGGCTTTGTGGGAGCAGTACTTC
d_call: -
clone_size: few
v_call: TRBV12-3/TRBV12-4
j_call: TRBJ2-7

cdr3_aa: CASSIGTGSPYEQYF
cdr3_nt: TGTGCCAGTAGTATTGGGACAGGGTCCCCCTACGAGCAGTACTTC
d_call: TRBD1
clone_size: -
v_call: TRBV19
j_call: TRBJ2-7